The 30 T cell receptor beta chains below were found in one sample sequenced in a study of cytomegalovirus exposure and HLA in healthy donors. PCR primers comprised 60 Vbeta and 13 Jbeta primers. The table came from immunoSEQ multiplex PCR; TCRdb's copy has only in-frame clones and leaves some out. The table records about 93,000 clones, 78% of them present only once. The sample comprised PBMCs. These receptor sequences come from a woman between 40 and 50 years old in good health and CMV-seronegative.

CDR3 in amino acids: CATSRDLLAGVTDTQYF. The CDR3 DNA follows: TGTGCCACCAGCAGAGATTTACTAGCGGGAGTCACAGATACGCAGTATTTT. This sequence joins TRBV15 and TRBJ2-3; 11 bases match TRBD2. CDR3 size: 17 residues. J gave up 2 bases and V 0 bases, and 4 bases lay outside the gene matches. Per germline, CDR1 LNHNV and CDR2 YYDKDF (reference sequence).

The genes are TRBV7-8 and TRBJ2-7, with D perhaps TRBD1 (6 bases). Germline CDR1 and CDR2: SGHVS and FQNEAQ. The CDR3 is made up of 14 amino acids. V was clipped by 0 bases and J by 2 bases, with 8 bases between them. CDR3 sequence: CASSLAQGTYEQYF. The CDR3 DNA reads TGTGCCAGCAGCTTAGCGCAGGGGACCTACGAGCAGTACTTC.

This clone was seen a few times. The rearrangement joins TRBV2 to TRBJ1-6, with 8 bases matching TRBD1. This CDR3 has 17 amino acids. The germline CDR1 and CDR2 sequences are SNHLY and FYNNEI. Germline trimming cut 6 bases from V and 9 bases from J; bases unmatched to any gene: 16. CDR3 sequence reads: CASRDTTGAVSSSPLHF. The CDR3 region has the DNA TGTGCCAGCAGGGACACGACAGGGGCAGTTAGTAGTTCACCCCTCCACTTT.

The V and J genes are TRBV9 and TRBJ2-1; 8 nucleotides line up with TRBD2. Germline CDR1 is SGDLS and CDR2 is YYNGEE. The CDR3 loop spans 16 amino acids. V lost 0 bases and J lost 4; bases outside the gene matches: 6. The CDR3 bases are TGTGCCAGCAGCGTAGAAGCAGCGGGAGCTTACAATGAGCAGTTCTTC. Its translation: CASSVEAAGAYNEQFF. Full variable domain (rest looked up from reference TRBV9 and TRBJ2-1): DSGVTQTPKHLITATGQRVTLRCSPRSGDLSVYWYQQSLDQGLQFLIQYYNGEERAKGNILERFSAQQFPDLHSELNLSSLELGDSALYFCASSVEAAGAYNEQFFGPGTRLTVL.

CDR3 in DNA: TGTGCCAGCAGCGGACAGGGGGTTCATAACTATGGCTACACCTTC. Translation gives CASSGQGVHNYGYTF. This chain joins TRBV5-4 and TRBJ1-2; 10 bases map to TRBD1. The germline V gene encodes CDR1 SGHNT and CDR2 YYREEE (reference sequence). The V and J ends lost 4 bases and 1 base, in that order; junction bases with no gene match: 4. The CDR3 has 15 residues.

The gene calls are TRBV28 and TRBJ1-1, with no clear D. The CDR3 length is 13 residues. V lost 6 bases, J lost 3 bases, and 11 bases lay in between. The V gene's germline CDR1 is MDHEN and CDR2 SYDVKM. CDR3 nucleotide sequence: TGTGCCAGCAGGACCGAGGTGGACACTGAAGCTTTCTTT. Translation gives CASRTEVDTEAFF.

The chain joins TRBV19 to TRBJ2-7; 8 positions match TRBD2. This CDR3 is built from 14 residues. V lost 5 bases and J lost 2; bases outside the gene matches: 5. Germline lookup yields CDR1 LNHDA and CDR2 SQIVND (reference sequence). CDR3 protein: CASSPGTRTYEQYF. The CDR3 DNA sequence: TGTGCCAGTAGTCCCGGGACTAGAACCTACGAGCAGTACTTC.

The CDR3 coding sequence is TGCGCCAGCAGAACTTCGACAGGGTACAATGAAAAACTGTTTTTT. Encoded protein: CASRTSTGYNEKLFF. The chain combines TRBV5-1 with TRBJ1-4, with 7 nucleotides matching TRBD1. The CDR3 has 15 residues. V lost 5 bases to trimming and J lost 5 bases; unmatched junction nucleotides: 9. Germline CDR1 reads SGHRS; CDR2 reads YFSETQ. Together with reference TRBV5-1 and TRBJ1-4, the CDR3 gives the full variable domain: KAGVTQTPRYLIKTRGQQVTLSCSPISGHRSVSWYQQTPGQGLQFLFEYFSETQRNKGNFPGRFSGRQFSNSRSEMNVSTLELGDSALYLCASRTSTGYNEKLFFGSGTQLSVL.

This clone showed up just a few times. For the CDR3, the DNA is TGTGCCAGTAGTATTTTCGGACTAGCGGGGTACTACAATGAGCAGTTCTTC. This encodes CASSIFGLAGYYNEQFF. This chain uses TRBV19 with TRBJ2-1; 12 bases are a match to TRBD2. Germline CDR1 is LNHDA and CDR2 is SQIVND (reference sequence). This CDR3 contains 17 residues. V lost 3 bases, J lost 3 bases, and 6 bases stayed unmatched. Looking up the rest from reference TRBV19 and TRBJ2-1 gives the full variable domain: DGGITQSPKYLFRKEGQNVTLSCEQNLNHDAMYWYRQDPGQGLRLIYYSQIVNDFQKGDIAEGYSVSREKKESFPLTVTSAQKNPTAFYLCASSIFGLAGYYNEQFFGPGTRLTVL.

This clone was counted only a few times. The chain recombines TRBV28 with TRBJ2-3; 12 bases align to TRBD2. This CDR3 comprises 15 residues. V shed 5 bases, J shed 7 bases, and the junction held 7 bases outside the gene matches. The germline CDR1 and CDR2 sequences are MDHEN and SYDVKM. The CDR3 DNA sequence: TGTGCCAGCAGTCCAATTGGACTAGCGGGAAATACGCAGTATTTT. Its translation is CASSPIGLAGNTQYF.

V usage is TRBV7-2 and J usage is TRBJ2-7, with 10 bases fitting TRBD2. With V trimmed by 5 bases and J by 3 bases, 4 bases remained unmatched. The germline V gene encodes CDR1 SGHTA and CDR2 FQGNSA. This CDR3 has 14 residues. The CDR3 nucleotides are TGTGCCAGCAGCACCCGGACTAGCGGCTACGAGCAGTACTTC. Encoded protein: CASSTRTSGYEQYF.

The rearrangement joins TRBV9 to TRBJ1-1; maybe TRBD1 (5 bases). Trimming took off 0 bases at V and 7 bases at J, with 16 bases between the two ends. The CDR3 totals 15 residues. CDR1 SGDLS and CDR2 YYNGEE come from the germline V gene. The CDR3 loop is CASSVVRGSFGEAFF. As DNA, the CDR3 is TGTGCCAGCAGCGTAGTGCGGGGGTCCTTCGGTGAAGCTTTCTTT.

This clone was seen a single time. The chain has TRBV28 and TRBJ1-1; no definite D call. The CDR3 runs 16 residues. CDR1 MDHEN and CDR2 SYDVKM come from the germline V gene. V dropped 2 bases and J dropped 6 bases, with 19 bases sitting between them. The CDR3: CASSLTPEARLAEAFF. Written as DNA, the CDR3 is TGTGCCAGCAGTTTAACCCCCGAGGCACGCCTGGCTGAAGCTTTCTTT.

V is TRBV27 and J is TRBJ2-7; TRBD1 matches 7 bases. V was clipped by 4 bases and J by 0 bases; unmatched bases: 3. CDR3 length equals 14 residues. Germline V CDR1 and CDR2: MNHEY, SMNVEV (reference sequence). The CDR3 loop reads CASSSRQGSYEQYF. The CDR3 DNA sequence: TGTGCCAGCAGTTCTCGACAGGGCTCCTACGAGCAGTACTTC.

The sample holds a few counts of this clone. The chain employs TRBV27 and TRBJ1-3; D not certain. Trimming pared 7 bases from V and 4 bases from J, leaving 8 bases between. Per the germline V gene, CDR1 is MNHEY and CDR2 is SMNVEV (reference sequence). The CDR3 is 12 residues long. The CDR3 DNA is TGTGCCAGCAACATAACCGGAAACACCATATATTTT. Its translation is CASNITGNTIYF.

The chain couples TRBV5-5 to TRBJ1-5, with TRBD1 identical over 8 bases. The junction had 6 bases not matched to a gene; V was cut back by 2 bases and J by 5 bases. The CDR3 has 15 residues. The germline V gene encodes CDR1 SGHKS and CDR2 YYEKEE (reference sequence). In DNA form, the CDR3 reads TGTGCCAGCAGCTTAGGACAGGGAGGTCATCAGCCCCAGCATTTT. Translation: CASSLGQGGHQPQHF.

The chain recombines TRBV28 with TRBJ2-1; D may be TRBD2 (6 bases). Trimming took off 10 bases at V and 0 bases at J, with 19 bases between the two ends. Germline V gene sequence: CDR1 MDHEN, CDR2 SYDVKM. The CDR3 has 16 residues. The CDR3 is CATWDGRRGSYNEQFF. In nucleotides, the CDR3 is TGTGCCACCTGGGATGGGAGGAGGGGCTCCTACAATGAGCAGTTCTTC.

The J gene is TRBJ2-3, the V gene TRBV5-6, with TRBD2 matching over 11 bases. CDR1 SGHDT and CDR2 YYEEEE come from the germline V gene. CDR3 size: 17 residues. Trimming at V came to 2 bases and at J to 2 bases, leaving 7 bases not matched to a gene. CDR3 nucleotides: TGTGCCAGCAGCTTCTTCCGACTAGCGGGGATCACAGATACGCAGTATTTT. Its protein product is CASSFFRLAGITDTQYF.

V usage is TRBV7-2 and J usage is TRBJ1-5, with D unclear. From germline, CDR1 is SGHTA and CDR2 FQGNSA. The CDR3 is 16 residues long. The V end lost 4 bases, the J end lost 3 bases, and 16 bases lay between the germline ends. DNA of the CDR3: TGTGCCAGCAGCTCCCTACCCGGGATCCTCAATCAGCCCCAGCATTTT. Amino acids: CASSSLPGILNQPQHF.

The chain has TRBV19 and TRBJ2-7, with TRBD2 matching over 9 bases. Trimming took 1 base from V and 3 from J; bases not matched to a gene: 1. This CDR3 spans 14 amino acids. The V gene's germline CDR1 is LNHDA and CDR2 SQIVND (reference sequence). Here the CDR3 DNA reads TGTGCCAGTAGTATAGGACTAGCGGTCTACGAGCAGTACTTC. Protein: CASSIGLAVYEQYF.

The chain uses TRBV7-9 and TRBJ2-7, with 7 bases lining up with TRBD1. Germline CDR1 and CDR2: SEHNR and FQNEAQ (reference sequence). V lost 5 bases and J lost 1; bases outside the gene matches: 17. This CDR3 comprises 18 residues. The CDR3: CASSPRSRQGPESYEQYF. The CDR3 nucleotides read TGTGCCAGCAGCCCCCGCTCTCGACAGGGCCCAGAGTCCTACGAGCAGTACTTC.

The chain combines TRBV6-5 with TRBJ1-5; no reliable D call. Germline-derived CDR1 and CDR2 are MNHEY and SVGAGI. The CDR3 loop spans 15 amino acids. Trimming pared 5 bases from V and 3 bases from J, leaving 14 bases between. The CDR3, as DNA: TGTGCCAGCAGTGGCAGGCTTAGTGCCAATCAGCCCCAGCATTTT. Translated: CASSGRLSANQPQHF.

This clone was seen more than once but under ten times. The V call is TRBV2, the J call TRBJ2-1; D uncertain. The CDR3 spans 12 residues. V lost 7 bases to trimming and J lost 0 bases, with 4 bases between them. Looked up from germline, CDR1 is SNHLY and CDR2 is FYNNEI. In nucleotides, the CDR3 is TGTGCCAGCACCTCCTCCTACAATGAGCAGTTCTTC. Its protein is CASTSSYNEQFF.

The chain has TRBV27 and TRBJ2-1, with 11 bases that match TRBD2. The CDR3 totals 16 residues. Germline V gene lookup returns CDR1 MNHEY and CDR2 SMNVEV (reference sequence). The trim removed 0 bases at V and 6 bases at J, leaving 4 bases unmatched. The CDR3 reads CASSLSVAGGSNEQFF. CDR3 sequence (DNA): TGTGCCAGCAGTTTATCAGTAGCGGGAGGGTCCAATGAGCAGTTCTTC.

This clone occurred a few times. J is TRBJ2-1 and V is TRBV4-2, with 10 bases identical to TRBD2. CDR3 length equals 15 residues. Germline loops: CDR1 LGHNA, CDR2 YNFKEQ. V was clipped by 4 bases and J by 6 bases; unmatched bases: 6. The CDR3, as DNA: TGTGCCAGCAGCCTCCGGGTAGCGGGGGGCAATGAGCAGTTCTTC. Protein sequence: CASSLRVAGGNEQFF.

This clone was seen once. The CDR3 sequence is CASSSPEDVGAGSPLHF. The CDR3 region has the DNA TGTGCCAGCAGCTCCCCGGAGGACGTGGGGGCCGGTTCACCCCTCCACTTT. V usage is TRBV5-4 and J usage is TRBJ1-6, with a possible D match to TRBD1 (6 bases). V dropped 3 bases and J dropped 9 bases, with 22 bases sitting between them. The CDR3 is made up of 17 amino acids. From germline, CDR1 is SGHNT and CDR2 YYREEE (reference sequence).

The J gene is TRBJ2-1, the V gene TRBV11-2; 9 positions match TRBD1. The germline gives CDR1 SGHAT, CDR2 FQNNGV. After removal of 7 bases from V and 0 bases from J, the junction contained 13 bases not matched to a gene. This CDR3 contains 18 residues. The DNA of the CDR3 is TGTGCCAGCACTTTACAGGGGGCTAGCGGCAGCTCCTACAATGAGCAGTTCTTC. It encodes CASTLQGASGSSYNEQFF.

The rearrangement uses TRBV28 and TRBJ2-2, with 9 bases aligning to TRBD2. Trimming removed 7 bases from V and 4 bases from J; junction bases left unmatched: 13. The CDR3 runs 17 residues. Per the germline V gene, CDR1 is MDHEN and CDR2 is SYDVKM. CDR3 nucleotide sequence: TGTGCCAGCACCCGCACGATAGCGGGAGTTATCACCGGGGAGCTGTTTTTT. Translated, it gives CASTRTIAGVITGELFF.

The chain is built from TRBV6-1 and TRBJ2-7; the match to TRBD1 covers 7 bases. The CDR3 consists of 14 residues. CDR1 and CDR2 from the germline V gene are MNHNS and SASEGT. The ends lost 2 bases at V and 7 bases at J; junction bases unmatched: 8. CDR3 loop: CASSERGQPSEQYF. The CDR3 coding sequence is TGTGCCAGCAGTGAACGGGGACAGCCGTCTGAGCAGTACTTC.

This clone was counted a few times. This chain uses TRBV6-6 with TRBJ2-7; D is unresolved. The germline CDR1 and CDR2 sequences are MNHNY and SVGAGI (reference sequence). This CDR3 is built from 12 residues. V was shortened by 5 bases and J by 0 bases, with 5 bases between the two germline ends. The CDR3 reads CASSPGSYEQYF. The CDR3 DNA reads as TGTGCCAGCAGTCCGGGCTCCTACGAGCAGTACTTC.